This record covers a single TCR beta chain. This CDR3 is 13 amino acids long. In germline, CDR1 is SEHNR, CDR2 FQNEAQ (reference sequence). The V gene lost 5 bases and the J gene lost 2 bases, with 8 bases spanning the gap. This record belongs to a study of T cell responses to AZD1222 COVID-19 vaccine. Only in-frame clones appear in the TCRdb table, and some are missing; sequencing was by immunoSEQ multiplex PCR. The table has about 140,000 clones, under 95% seen once. This clonotype was sampled from an adult in good health. The V and J genes are TRBV7-9 and TRBJ2-3; D ambiguous. The material was peripheral blood, obtained on day 0 of AZD1222 vaccination. CDR3 sequence: CASSPSNTDTQYF. The CDR3 DNA reads as TGTGCCAGCAGCCCTTCGAACACAGATACGCAGTATTTT.